The clone carrying this T cell receptor beta chain showed up just a few times. These data come from a study of blood T cell repertoires in COVID-19. CDR1 is LNHDA and CDR2 is SQIVND in the germline V gene (reference sequence). Deletions cut 5 bases from V and 0 bases from J, with 14 bases between. CDR3 length: 16 residues. Sequencing used immunoSEQ multiplex PCR; TCRdb keeps in-frame clones, though not all of them. The sample gives about 190,000 clones, 86% of which show up once; roughly 9.1% is in the top ten. The sequence came from a woman in her 30s who had recovered from COVID-19. The source material was PBMCs or T cells enriched from blood (not recorded which). The chain carries TRBV19 and TRBJ1-5, with TRBD1 as a possible D gene (6 bases). The CDR3 DNA follows: TGTGCCAGTAGTGGGAGGGGGAGGTATAGCAATCAGCCCCAGCATTTT. Residues: CASSGRGRYSNQPQHF. Full variable domain (remainder filled in from reference TRBV19 and TRBJ1-5): DGGITQSPKYLFRKEGQNVTLSCEQNLNHDAMYWYRQDPGQGLRLIYYSQIVNDFQKGDIAEGYSVSREKKESFPLTVTSAQKNPTAFYLCASSGRGRYSNQPQHFGDGTRLSIL.